These T cell receptor beta chains were read from a single sample in a study of T cells in Graves' hyperthyroidism and ophthalmopathy. TCRdb redid the calling of the multiplex PCR reads with MiXCR, one entry per CDR3 protein. This sample has about 480,000 distinct CDR3 sequences; less than 25% occur once, and the top ten carry about half. The specimen sequenced was blood. The origin of the receptors is a woman aged 70-85 years with Graves' ophthalmopathy. The CDR3 runs from the conserved cysteine through the conserved F or W. The D gene is left open where the match is weak. The listing skips clone size in some rows; elsewhere it reads once, few, many or a size class.

>many|TRBV28|TRBJ1-6|17|.
CASSIPSAQRANSPLHF
>.|TRBV20-1|TRBJ1-5|16|TRBD1
CSARNPATADREPQHF
>few|TRBV6-1|TRBJ2-3|10|.
CASSEEVQYF
>few|TRBV6-1|TRBJ2-4|14|.
CASSSNVMKNIQYF
>few|TRBV7-2|TRBJ2-2|18|TRBD2
CASSRTSGTILNTGELFF
>.|TRBV7-6|TRBJ2-5|13|.
CASSRPGVETQYF
>few|TRBV28|TRBJ2-5|14|.
CASNLQATGETQYF
>few|TRBV7-2|TRBJ1-4|16|.
CASSTTHGQLNEKLFF
>many|TRBV20-1|TRBJ1-5|14|TRBD1
CSARRTGINQPQHF
>few|TRBV15|TRBJ2-1|11|TRBD2
CATRAGPKQFF
>few|TRBV7-2|TRBJ2-1|15|TRBD1
CASSPGTGTYNEQFF
>many|TRBV12-3/TRBV12-4|TRBJ1-1|14|.
CASSLRQQDTEAFF
>.|TRBV4-1|TRBJ2-3|19|TRBD2
CASSRQTSGRKIRTDTQYF
>many|TRBV7-3|TRBJ2-1|14|.
CASSLTVMDNEQFF
>few|TRBV12-3/TRBV12-4|TRBJ2-7|12|.
CASSSTQREQYF
>many|TRBV2|TRBJ2-3|15|.
CASSEAGPPTDTQYF
>once|TRBV6-1|TRBJ2-1|14|.
CASSEAVSNNEQFF
>few|TRBV3-1|TRBJ2-1|17|TRBD2
CASSGLAGTISYNEQFF
>few|TRBV28|TRBJ1-2|11|.
CASRSAWGYTF
>few|TRBV19|TRBJ2-7|18|TRBD2
CASSMGQLTSGTPYEQYF
>many|TRBV28|TRBJ2-1|15|TRBD2
CASSFWASGKNEQFF
>.|TRBV5-1|TRBJ2-7|17|TRBD2
CASSLAGTSGTSYEQYF
>.|TRBV12-3/TRBV12-4|TRBJ1-4|16|TRBD1
CASTEGTGGVGRKLFF
>few|TRBV12-3/TRBV12-4|TRBJ2-1|15|.
CASSLERETYNEQFF
>few|TRBV5-1|TRBJ1-6|15|TRBD1
CASSLAGGENSPLHF
>.|TRBV19|TRBJ1-2|14|TRBD1
CASSRDRGLYGYTF
>many|TRBV6-1|TRBJ2-5|14|.
CASINRAVQETQYF
>.|TRBV5-4|TRBJ1-2|12|.
CASSSQTYGYTF
>.|TRBV30|TRBJ2-7|14|.
CAWSGRLFSYEQYF
>few|TRBV19|TRBJ2-1|18|TRBD2
CASSKGLAGAGSYNEQFF
>.|TRBV30|TRBJ2-4|13|TRBD1
CAWSGSRGQIQYF
>many|TRBV2|TRBJ2-7|15|TRBD2
CASSELAVSSYEQYF
>.|TRBV5-1|TRBJ1-1|12|.
CASRTMNTEAFF
>.|TRBV7-2|TRBJ1-2|11|.
CASSLVSRMTF
>.|TRBV30|TRBJ1-2|12|.
CAWRRGAGGYTF
>once|TRBV4-1|TRBJ1-2|14|.
CASSQVAGSPGYTF
>.|TRBV29-1|TRBJ2-3|15|.
CSVELTSRSTDTQYF
>.|TRBV12-3/TRBV12-4|TRBJ1-1|12|.
CASRNGASKAFF
>many|TRBV6-1|TRBJ1-5|15|TRBD1
CASSSATGPSQPQHF
>.|TRBV18|TRBJ1-2|14|.
CASSPPTPNYGYTF
>few|TRBV29-1|TRBJ1-2|13|TRBD1
CSVPRGQGYGYTF
>.|TRBV2|TRBJ1-5|15|.
CASSEPLRGNQPQHF